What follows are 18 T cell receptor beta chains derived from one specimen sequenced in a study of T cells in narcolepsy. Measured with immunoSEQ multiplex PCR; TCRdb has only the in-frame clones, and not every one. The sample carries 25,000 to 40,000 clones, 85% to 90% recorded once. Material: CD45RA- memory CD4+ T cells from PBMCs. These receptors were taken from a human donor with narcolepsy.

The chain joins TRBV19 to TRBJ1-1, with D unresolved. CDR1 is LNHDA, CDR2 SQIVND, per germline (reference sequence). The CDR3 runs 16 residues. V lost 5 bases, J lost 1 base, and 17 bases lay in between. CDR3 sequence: CASSRGREWQNTEAFF. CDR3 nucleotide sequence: TGTGCCAGTAGTCGGGGTCGAGAATGGCAGAACACTGAAGCTTTCTTT.

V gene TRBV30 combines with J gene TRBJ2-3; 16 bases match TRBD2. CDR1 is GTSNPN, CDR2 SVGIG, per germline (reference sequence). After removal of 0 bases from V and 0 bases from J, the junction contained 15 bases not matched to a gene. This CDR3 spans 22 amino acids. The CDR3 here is CAWSVLGGGTSGRALSTDTQYF. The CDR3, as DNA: TGTGCCTGGAGTGTACTCGGGGGTGGGACTAGCGGGAGGGCCTTAAGCACAGATACGCAGTATTTT.

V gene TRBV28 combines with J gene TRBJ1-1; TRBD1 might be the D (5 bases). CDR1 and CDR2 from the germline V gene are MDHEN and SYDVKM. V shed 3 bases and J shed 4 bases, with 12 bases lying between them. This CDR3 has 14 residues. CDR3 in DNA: TGTGCCAGCAGTTTCGGGGTGAGGGGCACTGAAGCTTTCTTT. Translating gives CASSFGVRGTEAFF.

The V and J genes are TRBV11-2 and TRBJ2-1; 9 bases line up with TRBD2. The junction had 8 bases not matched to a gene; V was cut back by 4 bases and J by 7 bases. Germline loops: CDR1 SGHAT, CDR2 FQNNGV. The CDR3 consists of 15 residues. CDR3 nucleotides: TGTGCCAGCAGCTCGCTAGCGGGAATAGTAAATGAGCAGTTCTTC. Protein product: CASSSLAGIVNEQFF.

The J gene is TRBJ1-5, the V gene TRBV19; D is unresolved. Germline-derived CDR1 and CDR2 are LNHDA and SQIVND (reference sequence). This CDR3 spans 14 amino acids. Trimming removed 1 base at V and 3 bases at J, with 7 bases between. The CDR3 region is CASSIAEFNQPQHF. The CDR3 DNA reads TGTGCCAGTAGTATAGCCGAGTTCAATCAGCCCCAGCATTTT. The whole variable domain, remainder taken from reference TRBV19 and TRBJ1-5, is DGGITQSPKYLFRKEGQNVTLSCEQNLNHDAMYWYRQDPGQGLRLIYYSQIVNDFQKGDIAEGYSVSREKKESFPLTVTSAQKNPTAFYLCASSIAEFNQPQHFGDGTRLSIL.

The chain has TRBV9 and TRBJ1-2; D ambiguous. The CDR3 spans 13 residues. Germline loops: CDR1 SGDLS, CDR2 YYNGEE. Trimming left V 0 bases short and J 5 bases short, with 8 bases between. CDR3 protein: CASSVASEYGYTF. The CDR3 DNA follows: TGTGCCAGCAGCGTAGCTTCTGAGTATGGCTACACCTTC.

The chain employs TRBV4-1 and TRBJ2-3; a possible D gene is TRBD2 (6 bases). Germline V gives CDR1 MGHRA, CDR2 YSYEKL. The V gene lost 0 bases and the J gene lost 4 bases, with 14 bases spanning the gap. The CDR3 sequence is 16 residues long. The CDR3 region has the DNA TGCGCCAGCAGCCAAGAGCCCGGGAGAGGATCAGATACGCAGTATTTT. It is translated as CASSQEPGRGSDTQYF.

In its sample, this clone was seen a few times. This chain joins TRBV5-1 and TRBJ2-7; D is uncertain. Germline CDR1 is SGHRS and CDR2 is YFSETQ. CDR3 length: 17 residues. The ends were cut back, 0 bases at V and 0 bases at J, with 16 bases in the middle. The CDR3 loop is CASSLEIRRLDSYEQYF. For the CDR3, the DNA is TGCGCCAGCAGCTTGGAAATCAGACGCCTAGACTCCTACGAGCAGTACTTC. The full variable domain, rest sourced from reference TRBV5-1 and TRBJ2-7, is KAGVTQTPRYLIKTRGQQVTLSCSPISGHRSVSWYQQTPGQGLQFLFEYFSETQRNKGNFPGRFSGRQFSNSRSEMNVSTLELGDSALYLCASSLEIRRLDSYEQYFGPGTRLTVT.

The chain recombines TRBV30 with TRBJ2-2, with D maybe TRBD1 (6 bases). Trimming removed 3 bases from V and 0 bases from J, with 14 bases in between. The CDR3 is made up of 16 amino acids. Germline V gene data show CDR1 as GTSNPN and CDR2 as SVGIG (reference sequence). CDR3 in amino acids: CAWRERGITNTGELFF. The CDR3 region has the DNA TGTGCCTGGAGGGAAAGGGGGATTACGAACACCGGGGAGCTGTTTTTT.

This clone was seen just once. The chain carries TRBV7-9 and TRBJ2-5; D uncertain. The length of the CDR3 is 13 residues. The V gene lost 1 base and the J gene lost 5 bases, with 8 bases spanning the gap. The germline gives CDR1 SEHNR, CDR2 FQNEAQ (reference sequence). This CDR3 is CASSLDVKETQYF. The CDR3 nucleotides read TGTGCCAGCAGCTTAGACGTCAAGGAGACCCAGTACTTC.

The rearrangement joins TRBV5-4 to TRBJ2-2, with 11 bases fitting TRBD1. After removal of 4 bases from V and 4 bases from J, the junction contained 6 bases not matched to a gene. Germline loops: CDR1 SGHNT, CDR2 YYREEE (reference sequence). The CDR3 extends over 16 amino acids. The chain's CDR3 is CASSNGGTGGTGELFF. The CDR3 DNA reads TGTGCCAGCAGCAACGGCGGGACAGGGGGCACCGGGGAGCTGTTTTTT.

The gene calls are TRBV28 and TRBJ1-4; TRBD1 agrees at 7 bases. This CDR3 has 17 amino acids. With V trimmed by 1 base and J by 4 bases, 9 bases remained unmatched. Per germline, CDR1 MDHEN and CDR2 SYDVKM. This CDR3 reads CASSLLFGGQINEKLFF. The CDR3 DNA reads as TGTGCCAGCAGTTTATTATTTGGGGGACAGATTAATGAAAAACTGTTTTTT.

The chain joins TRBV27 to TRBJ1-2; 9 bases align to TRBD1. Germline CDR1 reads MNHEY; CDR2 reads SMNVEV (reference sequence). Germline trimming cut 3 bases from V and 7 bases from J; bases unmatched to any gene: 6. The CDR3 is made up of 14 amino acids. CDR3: CASSFSQGARGYTF. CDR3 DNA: TGTGCCAGCAGTTTTTCACAGGGGGCGCGTGGCTACACCTTC.

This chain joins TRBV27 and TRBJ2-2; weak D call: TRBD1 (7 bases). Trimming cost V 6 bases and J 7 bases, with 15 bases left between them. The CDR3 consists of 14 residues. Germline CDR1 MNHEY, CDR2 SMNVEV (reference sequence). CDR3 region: CASRLTGEVGELFF. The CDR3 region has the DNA TGTGCCAGCAGGCTAACAGGGGAGGTCGGGGAGCTGTTTTTT.

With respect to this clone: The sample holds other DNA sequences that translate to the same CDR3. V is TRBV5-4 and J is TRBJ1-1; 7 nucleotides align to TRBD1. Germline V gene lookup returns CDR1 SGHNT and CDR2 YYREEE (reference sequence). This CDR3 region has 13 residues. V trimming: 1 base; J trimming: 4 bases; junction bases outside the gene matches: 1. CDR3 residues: CASSLQGGTEAFF. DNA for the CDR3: TGTGCCAGCAGCTTGCAGGGGGGCACTGAAGCTTTCTTT.

CDR3 sequence: CASSTQDRDGGYTF. The CDR3 region has the DNA TGTGCCAGCAGCACGCAAGACAGGGACGGCGGCTACACCTTC. This chain uses TRBV9 with TRBJ1-2, with TRBD1 matching over 7 bases. V lost 4 bases and J lost 8; bases outside the gene matches: 11. Germline CDR1 is SGDLS and CDR2 is YYNGEE. This CDR3 region has 14 residues.

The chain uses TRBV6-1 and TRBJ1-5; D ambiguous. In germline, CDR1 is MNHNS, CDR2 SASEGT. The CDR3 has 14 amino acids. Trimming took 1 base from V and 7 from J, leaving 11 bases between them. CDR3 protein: CASSEGFGIQPQHF. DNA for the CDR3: TGTGCCAGCAGTGAAGGTTTTGGGATACAGCCCCAGCATTTT.

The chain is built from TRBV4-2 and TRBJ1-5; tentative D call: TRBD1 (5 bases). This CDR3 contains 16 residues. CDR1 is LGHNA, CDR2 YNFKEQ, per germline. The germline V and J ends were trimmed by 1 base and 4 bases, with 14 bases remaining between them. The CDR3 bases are TGTGCCAGCAGCCAAGTGACAGCTAGTAAAAATCAGCCCCAGCATTTT. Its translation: CASSQVTASKNQPQHF.